Presented here are 30 T cell receptor beta chains from one specimen sequenced in a study of blood T cells in healthy people across ages. The second PCR ran roughly 6 to 11 cycles with a sample-barcoded 5' primer and J-beta primers. MiXCR, applied by TCRdb to the 5' RACE reads, yields one record per CDR3 protein. There are some 920,000 distinct CDR3 sequences in the sample; roughly 51% occur only once, and 20% to 25% lies in the top ten. The sequenced sample was blood. The source is a woman aged 60 to 75 in good health.

The chain uses TRBV27 and TRBJ2-3, with TRBD2 identical over 11 bases. The germline V gene has CDR1 MNHEY and CDR2 SMNVEV (reference sequence). J lost 0 bases, V lost 8 bases, and 19 bases had no gene match. The CDR3 length is 20 residues. The CDR3 DNA sequence: TGTGCCAGCTTGGTGGCGACTAGCGGGACGTCCCGGGGAAGCACAGATACGCAGTATTTT. It specifies CASLVATSGTSRGSTDTQYF.

This clonotype turned up a few times. This chain links TRBV10-3 with TRBJ2-5, with D maybe TRBD2 (6 bases). Trimming stripped 2 bases from V and 5 bases from J, with 15 bases between. There are 15 residues in the CDR3. Germline CDR1 reads ENHRY; CDR2 reads SYGVKD. In DNA form, the CDR3 reads TGTGCCATCAGTGAGCAAGTGGGCGCGGGGGAGACCCAGTACTTC. This gives the protein CAISEQVGAGETQYF.

The chain employs TRBV6-5 and TRBJ2-3; 12 nucleotides match TRBD2. This CDR3 contains 14 residues. Trimming took 10 bases from V and 4 from J; bases not matched to a gene: 6. Germline V gene sequence: CDR1 MNHEY, CDR2 SVGAGI. CDR3 sequence (DNA): TGTGCCACTTCTAGCGGGAGGGCCCCAGATACGCAGTATTTT. This sequence encodes CATSSGRAPDTQYF.

The chain carries TRBV28 and TRBJ1-5; 9 bases are shared with TRBD1. CDR1 and CDR2 from the germline V gene are MDHEN and SYDVKM. V shed 6 bases and J 9 bases; nucleotides not matched to a gene: 12. CDR3 length: 15 residues. CDR3 sequence (DNA): TGTGCCAGCAGCTCACCATGGACAGGGGACCCGCCCCAGCATTTT. Its translation is CASSSPWTGDPPQHF.

The CDR3 protein is CSALQGNYGYTF. The DNA for the CDR3 is TGCAGTGCTCTACAGGGGAACTATGGCTACACCTTC. The chain combines TRBV20-1 with TRBJ1-2; 7 bases fit TRBD1. The junction had 2 bases not matched to a gene; V was cut back by 5 bases and J by 2 bases. The germline gives CDR1 DFQATT, CDR2 SNEGSKA (reference sequence). The CDR3 runs 12 residues.

The sample holds a few counts of this clonotype. This chain joins TRBV6-2 or TRBV6-3 and TRBJ2-3; TRBD1 aligns across 8 bases. The germline gives CDR1 MNHEY, CDR2 SVGEGT. The V and J ends lost 8 bases and 5 bases, in that order; junction bases with no gene match: 12. The CDR3 contains 15 residues. The chain's CDR3 is CASPPETGVGDTQYF. DNA for the CDR3: TGTGCCAGCCCCCCAGAGACAGGGGTAGGAGATACGCAGTATTTT.

V is TRBV28 and J is TRBJ1-2; D not certain. V lost 2 bases and J 7 bases, leaving 14 bases between the germline ends. Looked up from germline, CDR1 is MDHEN and CDR2 is SYDVKM. This CDR3 region has 14 residues. CDR3 in DNA: TGTGCCAGCAGTTTAGTCCAGGCGGGCGGTGGCTACACCTTC. Protein sequence: CASSLVQAGGGYTF.

This clonotype was counted between two and nine times. The chain employs TRBV27 and TRBJ2-5; perhaps TRBD2 as D (7 bases). The V gene lost 3 bases and the J gene lost 5 bases, with 16 bases spanning the gap. Per the germline V gene, CDR1 is MNHEY and CDR2 is SMNVEV (reference sequence). CDR3 length: 15 residues. CDR3 DNA sequence: TGTGCCAGCAGTTTCTCTAGCGGAGGGGGGGAGACCCAGTACTTC. Amino acid sequence: CASSFSSGGGETQYF.

The rearrangement uses TRBV6-5 and TRBJ1-1; a weak D match, TRBD1 (6 bases). Germline loops: CDR1 MNHEY, CDR2 SVGAGI. CDR3 length: 14 amino acids. The V gene lost 5 bases and the J gene lost 1 base, with 11 bases spanning the gap. The CDR3 is CASSKGDGNTEAFF. The CDR3 coding sequence is TGTGCCAGCAGTAAGGGGGACGGGAACACTGAAGCTTTCTTT.

This chain links TRBV27 with TRBJ2-1; D tentatively reads TRBD1 or TRBD2 (5 bases each). The V end lost 6 bases, the J end lost 10 bases, and 22 bases lay between the germline ends. The CDR3 loop spans 15 amino acids. The germline CDR1 and CDR2 sequences are MNHEY and SMNVEV (reference sequence). CDR3: CASSPGFGEKNEQFF. The CDR3 DNA reads TGTGCCAGCAGCCCAGGGTTCGGGGAGAAAAACGAGCAGTTCTTC.

The chain has TRBV6-5 and TRBJ2-7; 7 bases fit TRBD2. CDR1 is MNHEY and CDR2 is SVGAGI in the germline V gene. The ends lost 6 bases at V and 3 bases at J; junction bases unmatched: 8. CDR3 length: 14 amino acids. The CDR3 spells CASRPLAEFYEQYF. CDR3 DNA sequence: TGTGCCAGCAGGCCTCTAGCGGAGTTCTACGAGCAGTACTTC.

V is TRBV27 and J is TRBJ2-2; D could derive from TRBD1 or TRBD2 (5 bases each). V was shortened by 2 bases and J by 0 bases, with 7 bases between the two germline ends. The CDR3 has 15 residues. CDR1 is MNHEY and CDR2 is SMNVEV in the germline V gene (reference sequence). CDR3 bases: TGTGCCAGCAGTTTACGAGGGGCGAACACCGGGGAGCTGTTTTTT. It is translated as CASSLRGANTGELFF.

In this sample, this clonotype turned up a few times. The rearrangement links TRBV9 to TRBJ2-6; D unresolved. From germline, CDR1 is SGDLS and CDR2 YYNGEE. The CDR3 is 17 amino acids. V shed 3 bases and J shed 4 bases, with 17 bases lying between them. The CDR3 region is CASSALSLAVGANVLTF. The CDR3 DNA reads as TGTGCCAGCAGCGCCCTGTCTCTCGCCGTAGGGGCCAACGTCCTGACTTTC.

This clonotype turned up a few times. V gene TRBV5-8 combines with J gene TRBJ1-5; no definite D call. Germline V gene lookup returns CDR1 SGHTS and CDR2 YDEGEE. Trimming removed 5 bases at V and 0 bases at J, with 9 bases between. This CDR3 has 14 residues. DNA for the CDR3: TGTGCCAGCAGTCGACGAAGTAGCAATCAGCCCCAGCATTTT. Translated: CASSRRSSNQPQHF.

There are many counts of this clonotype. The rearrangement links TRBV10-2 to TRBJ2-1; 8 bases map to TRBD2. The J call may be mistaken, given a closer DNA end match to TRBJ2-7. The CDR3 runs 14 residues. Germline CDR1 WSHSY, CDR2 SAAADI. CDR3 coding DNA: TGCGCCAGCAGGGTTACTAGCGGTGGCAATGAGCAGTACTTC. It is translated as CASRVTSGGNEQYF.

This chain joins TRBV2 and TRBJ2-7; D possibly corresponds to TRBD2 (5 bases). The CDR3 spans 14 residues. The ends were cut back, 7 bases at V and 0 bases at J, with 13 bases in the middle. CDR1 and CDR2 (germline): SNHLY, FYNNEI. The CDR3 sequence: CASKRSESSYEQYF. In nucleotides, the CDR3 is TGTGCCAGCAAGCGGAGCGAAAGCTCCTACGAGCAGTACTTC.

The rearrangement links TRBV20-1 to TRBJ1-2, with D possibly being TRBD1 (6 bases). This CDR3 has 14 amino acids. Germline CDR1 is DFQATT and CDR2 is SNEGSKA (reference sequence). V was trimmed by 0 bases and J by 6 bases, leaving 14 bases between them. The CDR3 sequence: CSARDPTGGDGYTF. In nucleotides, the CDR3 is TGCAGTGCTAGAGACCCGACAGGTGGCGATGGCTACACCTTC.

This chain joins TRBV28 and TRBJ2-3, with TRBD1 identical over 8 bases. The CDR3 is made up of 15 amino acids. From germline, CDR1 is MDHEN and CDR2 SYDVKM. V was clipped by 7 bases and J by 4 bases; unmatched bases: 10. CDR3 sequence reads: CASKIGQGVSDTQYF. DNA of the CDR3: TGTGCCAGCAAAATTGGACAGGGTGTATCAGATACGCAGTATTTT.

The chain couples TRBV5-1 to TRBJ1-2; the D is unclear. Trimming removed 0 bases from V and 0 bases from J, with 9 bases in between. This CDR3 has 15 amino acids. CDR1 and CDR2 (germline): SGHRS, YFSETQ. The CDR3 DNA reads as TGCGCCAGCAGCTTGGCCCGGACGACTAACTATGGCTACACCTTC. Translating it yields CASSLARTTNYGYTF.

This clonotype appeared a few times. The rearrangement links TRBV2 to TRBJ1-2; D gene unclear. V shed 4 bases and J shed 4 bases, with 19 bases lying between them. The V gene's germline CDR1 is SNHLY and CDR2 FYNNEI. The CDR3 length is 16 residues. CDR3 amino acids: CASSAEYSLSLYGYTF. In DNA form, the CDR3 reads TGTGCCAGCAGTGCTGAATACAGCCTTAGCCTCTATGGCTACACCTTC.

This clonotype occurred a few times. The V call is TRBV27, the J call TRBJ2-1, with 9 bases lining up with TRBD2. CDR1 and CDR2 from the germline V gene are MNHEY and SMNVEV (reference sequence). This CDR3 contains 14 residues. After removal of 6 bases from V and 8 bases from J, the junction contained 8 bases not matched to a gene. The CDR3: CASSLAGTIDEQFF. The CDR3 nucleotides read TGTGCCAGCAGCCTAGCGGGAACTATCGATGAGCAGTTCTTC.

This chain connects TRBV20-1 to TRBJ2-7; TRBD1 matches 12 bases. The length of the CDR3 is 17 residues. Germline V gene data show CDR1 as DFQATT and CDR2 as SNEGSKA (reference sequence). With 4 bases clipped from V and 2 bases from J, the junction kept 12 bases outside the gene matches. CDR3 protein: CSATTGTGGAFTYEQYF. The DNA for the CDR3 is TGCAGTGCTACCACCGGGACAGGGGGCGCTTTCACCTACGAGCAGTACTTC.

The chain is built from TRBV20-1 and TRBJ2-4; 14 bases are a match to TRBD2. Germline-derived CDR1 and CDR2 are DFQATT and SNEGSKA (reference sequence). V shed 6 bases, J shed 4 bases, and the junction held 5 bases outside the gene matches. The length of the CDR3 is 15 residues. CDR3: CSAGLAGVGKNIQYF. CDR3 coding DNA: TGCAGTGCGGGACTAGCGGGAGTAGGAAAAAACATTCAGTACTTC.

The chain combines TRBV6-5 with TRBJ1-5; possibly TRBD1 for D (5 bases). Trimming took 5 bases from V and 0 from J, leaving 14 bases between them. Germline V CDR1 and CDR2: MNHEY, SVGAGI. The CDR3 extends over 16 amino acids. CDR3 DNA: TGTGCCAGCAGTCGCGGGGGGAGCTTTAGCAATCAGCCCCAGCATTTT. Encoded protein: CASSRGGSFSNQPQHF.

The genes are TRBV28 and TRBJ2-3, with D unclear. V was pared by 4 bases and J by 7 bases, with 6 bases between. This CDR3 is 11 amino acids long. Germline CDR1 is MDHEN and CDR2 is SYDVKM. The DNA of the CDR3 is TGTGCCAGCAGTTCGAGAAATACGCAGTATTTT. This encodes CASSSRNTQYF.

This clonotype was detected ten times or more. The chain's CDR3 is CSVLGRTGGYNEQFF. The CDR3 coding sequence is TGCAGCGTTTTGGGGCGGACAGGGGGCTACAATGAGCAGTTCTTC. This chain uses TRBV29-1 with TRBJ2-1; 10 bases match TRBD1. CDR1 SQVTM and CDR2 ANQGSEA come from the germline V gene. The CDR3 is made up of 15 amino acids. Trimming removed 5 bases from V and 3 bases from J; junction bases left unmatched: 7.

V and J are TRBV20-1 and TRBJ2-5; a weak D match, TRBD1 (5 bases). V lost 6 bases and J lost 2, with 16 bases in between. The CDR3 spans 14 residues. Germline V CDR1 and CDR2: DFQATT, SNEGSKA (reference sequence). CDR3 DNA sequence: TGCAGTGCGAGGCCATCGTCAGGGCAAGAGACCCAGTACTTC. Protein: CSARPSSGQETQYF.

The genes are TRBV12-3 or TRBV12-4 and TRBJ2-3; TRBD1 is a possible D gene (5 bases). Trimming shortened V by 5 bases and J by 6 bases, and 9 bases separated the two germline ends. The CDR3 length is 12 residues. CDR3 DNA sequence: TGTGCCAGCAGTGTCAGGGTCGATACGCAGTATTTT. It codes for CASSVRVDTQYF.

Regarding this clonotype: The junction does not match germline at one end; this may be a read error. This chain connects TRBV7-9 to TRBJ1-5; D is unresolved. Germline CDR1 is SEHNR and CDR2 is FQNEAQ (reference sequence). This CDR3 has 12 amino acids. The CDR3: CAISGLGQPQHF. Here the CDR3 DNA reads TGTGCCATCAGCGGGTTGGGCCAGCCCCAGCATTTT.

This sequence joins TRBV7-8 and TRBJ2-5, with 10 bases that match TRBD1. Trimming removed 5 bases from V and 7 bases from J; junction bases left unmatched: 10. This CDR3 comprises 15 residues. The germline V gene encodes CDR1 SGHVS and CDR2 FQNEAQ. This CDR3 is CASSSRDRGVRTQYF. The CDR3 DNA sequence: TGTGCCAGCAGCAGCCGGGACAGGGGAGTTAGGACCCAGTACTTC.